The 32 T cell receptor beta chains listed next were all sequenced from one sample in a study of T cells after posttransplantation cyclophosphamide. Using immunoSEQ multiplex PCR, the repertoire was profiled, and TCRdb retains in-frame clones only, with some absent. Seen here are roughly 3,600 clones, roughly 62% observed once, and the top ten hold roughly a quarter. Sequenced material: memory CD8+ T cells sorted from blood. These receptor sequences come from a man aged 50 to 60.

The chain uses TRBV7-2 and TRBJ2-7, with 10 bases that match TRBD2. With V trimmed by 5 bases and J by 7 bases, 11 bases remained unmatched. Germline V gene data show CDR1 as SGHTA and CDR2 as FQGNSA. This CDR3 region has 15 residues. The chain's CDR3 is CASSPLSGRGGEQYF. As DNA, the CDR3 is TGTGCCAGCAGCCCCCTAAGCGGGAGGGGAGGGGAGCAGTACTTC.

This chain links TRBV27 with TRBJ2-1, with TRBD2 identical over 13 bases. The CDR3 contains 15 residues. V was clipped by 4 bases and J by 8 bases; unmatched bases: 5. Germline V gene data show CDR1 as MNHEY and CDR2 as SMNVEV (reference sequence). The CDR3 sequence: CASSSGLAGRDEQFF. The DNA of the CDR3 is TGTGCCAGCAGTTCGGGACTAGCGGGGCGTGATGAGCAGTTCTTC.

The chain joins TRBV27 to TRBJ2-1; D remains ambiguous. This CDR3 region has 11 residues. Trimming removed 6 bases from V and 6 bases from J, with 6 bases in between. Germline-derived CDR1 and CDR2 are MNHEY and SMNVEV (reference sequence). The DNA for the CDR3 is TGTGCCAGCAGCAGTTTCAATGAGCAGTTCTTC. It encodes CASSSFNEQFF.

Comments on this clone: An end of the junction differs from the germline gene, which may be a read error. This chain connects TRBV28 to TRBJ2-5; TRBD2 matches at 10 bases. CDR1 MDHEN and CDR2 SYDVKM come from the germline V gene. The CDR3 length is 19 residues. The CDR3: CASSFPPWGLAGEQEIQYF. DNA of the CDR3: TGTGCCAGCAGTTTCCCCCCATGGGGGCTAGCGGGGGAGCAAGAGATCCAGTACTTC. The whole variable domain, remainder taken from reference TRBV28 and TRBJ2-5, is DVKVTQSSRYLVKRTGEKVFLECVQDMDHENMFWYRQDPGLGLRLIYFSYDVKMKEKGDIPEGYSVSREKKERFSLILESASTNQTSMYLCASSFPPWGLAGEQEIQYFGPGTRLLVL.

V gene TRBV5-4 combines with J gene TRBJ2-7, with D maybe TRBD2 (6 bases). CDR1 is SGHNT and CDR2 is YYREEE in the germline V gene (reference sequence). This CDR3 has 14 residues. V dropped 4 bases and J dropped 2 bases, with 13 bases sitting between them. DNA of the CDR3: TGTGCCAGCAGCCCGGGACTGGCAGCCTACGAGCAGTACTTC. Amino acid sequence: CASSPGLAAYEQYF.

The chain recombines TRBV6-5 with TRBJ2-1, with D possibly being TRBD1 (5 bases). CDR3 length: 16 amino acids. Trimming removed 2 bases at V and 2 bases at J, with 13 bases between. Per germline, CDR1 MNHEY and CDR2 SVGAGI. Written as DNA, the CDR3 is TGTGCCAGCAGTTACAGGGGCCCAGCGCCCTACAATGAGCAGTTCTTC. Protein: CASSYRGPAPYNEQFF.

The chain combines TRBV27 with TRBJ2-1; 7 nucleotides match TRBD2. V shed 6 bases and J 4 bases; nucleotides not matched to a gene: 6. This CDR3 comprises 14 residues. Per the germline V gene, CDR1 is MNHEY and CDR2 is SMNVEV (reference sequence). CDR3 in amino acids: CASSPGTKYNEQFF. CDR3 nucleotides: TGTGCCAGCAGCCCCGGGACTAAGTACAATGAGCAGTTCTTC.

This clone appeared a single time. The chain links TRBV5-1 to TRBJ2-1; D remains unclear. In germline, CDR1 is SGHRS, CDR2 YFSETQ. The V end was cut by 1 base, the J end by 6 bases, with 5 bases between. The CDR3 is 12 amino acids. CDR3 loop: CASSLTGNEQFF. In DNA form, the CDR3 reads TGCGCCAGCAGCTTGACTGGCAATGAGCAGTTCTTC. Looking up the rest from reference TRBV5-1 and TRBJ2-1 gives the full variable domain: KAGVTQTPRYLIKTRGQQVTLSCSPISGHRSVSWYQQTPGQGLQFLFEYFSETQRNKGNFPGRFSGRQFSNSRSEMNVSTLELGDSALYLCASSLTGNEQFFGPGTRLTVL.

The DNA of the CDR3 is TGCGCCAGCAGCCAAGCGGAGGCGGGGGGGATCTACGAGCAGTACTTC. This gives the protein CASSQAEAGGIYEQYF. This chain joins TRBV4-1 and TRBJ2-7, with 9 bases aligning to TRBD2. The CDR3 extends over 16 amino acids. J was trimmed by 3 bases and V by 1 base; bases with no gene match: 7. Germline V gene data show CDR1 as MGHRA and CDR2 as YSYEKL.

The rearrangement joins TRBV6-1 to TRBJ2-7; no reliable D call. Trimming cost V 3 bases and J 2 bases, with 8 bases left between them. Per germline, CDR1 MNHNS and CDR2 SASEGT. There are 13 residues in the CDR3. In DNA form, the CDR3 reads TGTGCCAGCAGTGAGGATGGAGCCTACGAGCAGTACTTC. This codes for CASSEDGAYEQYF.

The rearrangement joins TRBV7-3 to TRBJ2-1, with D maybe TRBD1 (5 bases). The germline V gene has CDR1 SGHTA and CDR2 FQGTGA. The CDR3 is 13 amino acids. V lost 0 bases and J lost 9, with 9 bases in between. The CDR3 region is CASSLTARGEQFF. The CDR3 DNA sequence: TGTGCCAGCAGCTTAACGGCTAGGGGTGAGCAGTTCTTC.

The genes are TRBV28 and TRBJ1-2; D remains unclear. The CDR3 runs 16 residues. The V gene's germline CDR1 is MDHEN and CDR2 SYDVKM. The V end lost 3 bases, the J end lost 11 bases, and 25 bases lay between the germline ends. The CDR3, as DNA: TGTGCCAGCAGTTTTCTCGTTTTGGCCTCCCCCAAGAGGTACACCTTC. Protein: CASSFLVLASPKRYTF.

J is TRBJ1-1 and V is TRBV4-1; 7 bases align to TRBD1. The CDR3 sequence is 14 residues long. Germline V gene data show CDR1 as MGHRA and CDR2 as YSYEKL. V lost 4 bases to trimming and J lost 7 bases; unmatched junction nucleotides: 9. The CDR3 DNA is TGCGCCAGCAGCCCATCTCACAGGGGATATGAAGCTTTCTTT. This sequence encodes CASSPSHRGYEAFF.

The J gene is TRBJ2-5, the V gene TRBV5-1; a weak D match, TRBD2 (5 bases). Germline V CDR1 and CDR2: SGHRS, YFSETQ. The CDR3 has 16 amino acids. Deletions cut 0 bases from V and 1 base from J, with 13 bases between. CDR3 loop: CASSLGSGRGQETQYF. The CDR3 DNA sequence: TGCGCCAGCAGCTTGGGAAGCGGTCGGGGCCAAGAGACCCAGTACTTC.

V and J are TRBV11-3 and TRBJ1-2; TRBD1 aligns across 9 bases. The CDR3 totals 16 residues. With V trimmed by 4 bases and J by 8 bases, 14 bases remained unmatched. Germline assignment: CDR1 SGHNT and CDR2 YENEEA. The CDR3 region is CASSSPIIQGAWGYTF. CDR3 in DNA: TGTGCCAGCAGCTCGCCGATCATACAGGGGGCGTGGGGCTACACCTTC.

The sample holds a few counts of this clone. The V and J genes are TRBV19 and TRBJ1-5, with D perhaps matching TRBD1 (6 bases). This CDR3 is built from 16 residues. CDR1 is LNHDA and CDR2 is SQIVND in the germline V gene (reference sequence). Deletions cut 3 bases from V and 0 bases from J, with 12 bases between. CDR3 sequence: CASSMGMGASNQPQHF. The DNA for the CDR3 is TGTGCCAGTAGTATGGGGATGGGGGCTAGCAATCAGCCCCAGCATTTT.

The genes are TRBV28 and TRBJ2-5; weak D call: TRBD1 (6 bases). The CDR3 is made up of 13 amino acids. Germline CDR1 MDHEN, CDR2 SYDVKM. Trimming removed 6 bases at V and 5 bases at J, with 13 bases between. The CDR3 sequence is CASRFLGAETQYF. DNA of the CDR3: TGTGCCAGCAGATTCTTGGGGGCGGAGACCCAGTACTTC.

The rearrangement joins TRBV7-6 to TRBJ1-3; D gene ambiguous. V dropped 5 bases and J dropped 0 bases, with 26 bases sitting between them. Germline-derived CDR1 and CDR2 are SGHVS and FNYEAQ. The CDR3 has 20 amino acids. CDR3 loop: CASSGGFLDLVADSGNTIYF. DNA for the CDR3: TGTGCCAGCAGCGGAGGGTTTCTTGATTTGGTGGCCGACTCTGGAAACACCATATATTTT.

The sample holds a few counts of this clone. V and J are TRBV9 and TRBJ2-1; maybe TRBD1 (5 bases). The CDR3 covers 15 residues. The germline gives CDR1 SGDLS, CDR2 YYNGEE. Trimming took off 0 bases at V and 5 bases at J, with 12 bases between the two ends. CDR3: CASSVGGSRDNEQFF. CDR3 nucleotides: TGTGCCAGCAGCGTAGGGGGCAGCCGGGACAATGAGCAGTTCTTC.

This clone was found a few times. This sequence joins TRBV7-3 and TRBJ2-1; tentatively, D is TRBD2 (5 bases). Germline CDR1 and CDR2: SGHTA and FQGTGA. The germline V and J ends were trimmed by 4 bases and 8 bases, with 15 bases remaining between them. The CDR3 loop spans 14 amino acids. The CDR3 sequence: CASSSWETADEQFF. CDR3 DNA sequence: TGTGCCAGCAGCTCCTGGGAGACTGCCGATGAGCAGTTCTTC.

The rearrangement joins TRBV11-2 to TRBJ1-2, with D perhaps matching TRBD1 (6 bases). Germline assignment: CDR1 SGHAT and CDR2 FQNNGV. Deletions cut 4 bases from V and 4 bases from J, with 7 bases between. The CDR3 is made up of 12 amino acids. In DNA, the CDR3 is TGTGCCAGCAGCTCGGACAGCTATGGCTACACCTTC. It translates to CASSSDSYGYTF.

The chain links TRBV5-6 to TRBJ2-1; D uncertain. The V gene's germline CDR1 is SGHDT and CDR2 YYEEEE. This CDR3 is 12 amino acids long. The V end was cut by 5 bases, the J end by 5 bases, with 8 bases between. CDR3 coding DNA: TGTGCCAGCAGATACCGGGACAATGAGCAGTTCTTC. It encodes CASRYRDNEQFF. Full variable domain (remainder filled in from reference TRBV5-6 and TRBJ2-1): DAGVTQSPTHLIKTRGQQVTLRCSPKSGHDTVSWYQQALGQGPQFIFQYYEEEERQRGNFPDRFSGHQFPNYSSELNVNALLLGDSALYLCASRYRDNEQFFGPGTRLTVL.

The chain has TRBV19 and TRBJ2-7; 8 bases are a match to TRBD2. Trimming at V came to 3 bases and at J to 7 bases, leaving 8 bases not matched to a gene. CDR3 length: 14 residues. Germline V gene lookup returns CDR1 LNHDA and CDR2 SQIVND (reference sequence). CDR3 sequence (DNA): TGTGCCAGTAGTATCGGACTAGCCTCCCTTGAGCAGTACTTC. Its translation: CASSIGLASLEQYF.

This chain connects TRBV19 to TRBJ2-2; D is ambiguous. The V gene's germline CDR1 is LNHDA and CDR2 SQIVND (reference sequence). V was clipped by 5 bases and J by 7 bases, with 11 bases between them. This CDR3 is 13 amino acids long. The CDR3 is CASSPHGGGELFF. CDR3 nucleotide sequence: TGTGCCAGTAGTCCCCACGGTGGCGGGGAGCTGTTTTTT.

This clone was seen once. This chain joins TRBV28 and TRBJ1-1; TRBD1 might be the D (5 bases). CDR3 length equals 16 residues. Germline V gene sequence: CDR1 MDHEN, CDR2 SYDVKM. V was trimmed by 3 bases and J by 0 bases, leaving 14 bases between them. The CDR3 protein is CASSFVGGGVNTEAFF. DNA of the CDR3: TGTGCCAGCAGTTTTGTCGGGGGAGGTGTGAACACTGAAGCTTTCTTT.

The rearrangement joins TRBV5-5 to TRBJ2-2; TRBD1 might be the D (6 bases). This CDR3 has 13 residues. The germline V gene encodes CDR1 SGHKS and CDR2 YYEKEE (reference sequence). The V and J ends lost 1 base and 13 bases respectively, with 14 bases between them. Here the CDR3 DNA reads TGTGCCAGCAGCTTGTGGTCCACGACAGGGCTGTTTTTT. It is translated as CASSLWSTTGLFF.

This chain's CDR3 is CASSPGTSGYNEQFF. In DNA, the CDR3 is TGTGCCAGCAGCCCGGGGACTAGCGGTTACAATGAGCAGTTCTTC. The chain links TRBV4-2 to TRBJ2-1, with 11 nucleotides matching TRBD2. V lost 4 bases to trimming and J lost 4 bases; unmatched junction nucleotides: 3. Germline-derived CDR1 and CDR2 are LGHNA and YNFKEQ. The CDR3 covers 15 residues.

The chain joins TRBV19 to TRBJ2-7, with D possibly being TRBD2 (6 bases). This CDR3 is 15 amino acids long. Germline assignment: CDR1 LNHDA and CDR2 SQIVND (reference sequence). Trimming stripped 5 bases from V and 5 bases from J, with 19 bases between. CDR3 nucleotide sequence: TGTGCCAGTAGTGCGGATACACGGGAGAGCGACGAGCAGTACTTC. Its protein is CASSADTRESDEQYF.

This clone appeared a few times. A read error may account for a junction end that differs from germline. This chain connects TRBV7-7 to TRBJ2-1; 12 bases are a match to TRBD2. Germline assignment: CDR1 SSHAT and CDR2 FNYEAQ (reference sequence). The CDR3 length is 15 residues. CDR3 DNA sequence: TGTGCTAGCAGCGAGGGACTAGCGGGTTACAATGAGCAGTTCTTC. Protein: CASSEGLAGYNEQFF.

In its sample, this clone was seen a few times. The gene calls are TRBV19 and TRBJ1-2; D remains ambiguous. The CDR3 runs 14 residues. Germline CDR1 is LNHDA and CDR2 is SQIVND (reference sequence). V dropped 3 bases and J dropped 1 base, with 9 bases sitting between them. The CDR3 DNA is TGTGCCAGTAGTATGGGAGCGGGTAACTATGGCTACACCTTC. Protein product: CASSMGAGNYGYTF.

The rearrangement links TRBV4-1 to TRBJ2-7; possible D gene TRBD1, 6 bases. The CDR3 runs 16 residues. V lost 1 base, J lost 9 bases, and 22 bases lay in between. In germline, CDR1 is MGHRA, CDR2 YSYEKL. The CDR3 is CASSQALQGKWVGQYF. The CDR3 bases are TGCGCCAGCAGCCAAGCCCTGCAGGGGAAATGGGTTGGGCAGTACTTC.

V and J are TRBV6-1 and TRBJ2-1; D not certain. Germline V gene sequence: CDR1 MNHNS, CDR2 SASEGT. The CDR3 contains 13 residues. Trimming pared 6 bases from V and 8 bases from J, leaving 14 bases between. DNA of the CDR3: TGTGCCAGCAGACGTTGGGCCCTCGATGAGCAGTTCTTC. Residues: CASRRWALDEQFF.